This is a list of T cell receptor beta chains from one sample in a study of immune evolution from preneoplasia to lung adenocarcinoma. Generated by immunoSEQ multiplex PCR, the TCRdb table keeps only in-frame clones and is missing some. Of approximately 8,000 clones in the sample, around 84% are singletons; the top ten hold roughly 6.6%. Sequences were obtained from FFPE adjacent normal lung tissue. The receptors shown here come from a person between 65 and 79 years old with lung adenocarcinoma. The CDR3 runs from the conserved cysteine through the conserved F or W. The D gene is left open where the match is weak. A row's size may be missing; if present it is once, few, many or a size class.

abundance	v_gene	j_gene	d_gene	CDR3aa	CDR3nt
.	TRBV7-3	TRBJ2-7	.	CASSTSQGAGYEQYF	TGTGCCAGCAGCACTTCACAGGGTGCAGGGTACGAGCAGTACTTC
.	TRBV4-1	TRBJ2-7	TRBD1	CASSTQGPLFSYEQYF	TGCGCCAGCAGCACACAGGGGCCCCTTTTCTCCTACGAGCAGTACTTC
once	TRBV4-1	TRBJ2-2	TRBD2	CASSSSGSHTGELFF	TGCGCCAGCAGCTCCAGCGGGAGCCACACCGGGGAGCTGTTTTTT
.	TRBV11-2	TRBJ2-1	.	CASSLAPTSYNEQFF	TGTGCCAGCAGCTTAGCTCCGACTAGCTACAATGAGCAGTTCTTC
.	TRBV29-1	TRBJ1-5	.	CSVLTGSDQPQHF	TGCAGCGTTTTAACAGGGTCGGATCAGCCCCAGCATTTT
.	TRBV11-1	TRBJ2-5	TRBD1	CASSDLRTGGFQETQYF	TGTGCCAGCAGCGATCTAAGGACAGGGGGGTTTCAAGAGACCCAGTACTTC
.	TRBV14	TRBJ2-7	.	CASSHFTYEQYF	TGTGCCAGCAGCCATTTTACCTACGAGCAGTACTTC
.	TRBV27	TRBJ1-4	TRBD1	CASSLSGQGYEKLFF	TGTGCCAGCAGTTTATCCGGACAGGGATATGAAAAACTGTTTTTT
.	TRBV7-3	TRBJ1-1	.	CASSLWGDTEAFF	TGTGCCAGCAGCTTATGGGGAGACACTGAAGCTTTCTTT
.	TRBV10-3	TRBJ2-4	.	CAISDTSIPNIQYF	TGTGCCATCAGTGATACCAGCATCCCAAACATTCAGTACTTC
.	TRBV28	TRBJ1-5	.	CASIPSVGGNQPQHF	TGTGCCAGCATACCCTCGGTGGGAGGCAATCAGCCCCAGCATTTT
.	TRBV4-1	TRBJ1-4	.	CASSQDRGTGGEKLFF	TGCGCCAGCAGCCAAGATCGGGGGACGGGGGGTGAAAAACTGTTTTTT
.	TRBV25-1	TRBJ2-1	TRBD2	CASSEFSGSHNEQFF	TGTGCCAGCAGTGAATTCAGCGGGAGCCACAATGAGCAGTTCTTC
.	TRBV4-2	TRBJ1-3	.	CASSQDPRGSGNTIYF	TGTGCCAGCAGCCAAGACCCCAGAGGGTCTGGAAACACCATATATTTT
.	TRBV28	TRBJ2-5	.	CASSFPGRKQETQYF	TGTGCCAGCAGTTTCCCCGGCAGGAAACAAGAGACCCAGTACTTC
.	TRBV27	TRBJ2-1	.	CASRGGNNEQFF	TGTGCCAGCAGGGGAGGCAACAATGAGCAGTTCTTC
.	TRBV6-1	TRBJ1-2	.	CASSESRSVLYGYTF	TGTGCCAGCAGTGAAAGCCGCTCCGTACTCTATGGCTACACCTTC
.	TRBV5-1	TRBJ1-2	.	CASSLWGDGGYTF	TGCGCCAGCAGCTTATGGGGAGATGGTGGCTACACCTTC
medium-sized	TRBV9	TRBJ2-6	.	CASSVGGPGANVLTF	TGTGCCAGCAGCGTCGGGGGCCCTGGGGCCAACGTCCTGACTTTC
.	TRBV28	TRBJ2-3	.	CASSLRSTDTQYF	TGTGCCAGCAGTTTGCGTAGCACAGATACGCAGTATTTT
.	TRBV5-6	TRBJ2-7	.	CASSLMGEQYF	TGTGCCAGCAGCTTGATGGGCGAGCAGTACTTC
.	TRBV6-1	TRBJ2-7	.	CASSPRGHYEQYF	TGTGCCAGCAGCCCCCGGGGACACTACGAGCAGTACTTC